Listed below are T cell receptor beta chains from one sample, sequenced in a study of T cell responses to AZD1222 COVID-19 vaccine. Sequencing used immunoSEQ multiplex PCR; TCRdb keeps in-frame clones, though not all of them. Of roughly 120,000 clones listed, 88% are singletons. The sample here was peripheral blood, taken on day 0 of AZD1222 vaccination. These receptors were collected from an adult in good health. Both conserved end residues are part of each CDR3. The D gene is left open where the match is weak. Expanded clones get a size class; other rows say once, few or many, or leave the size out.

TRBJ2-6,-,16,TRBV7-3,TRBD1,TGTGCCAGCAGCTTAAGGACAGGGGCTGGGGCCAACGTCCTGACTTTC,CASSLRTGAGANVLTF
TRBJ2-7,-,15,TRBV10-2,-,TGCGCCAGCAGTGAACCCAAATTAGCGATCTACGAGCAGTACTTC,CASSEPKLAIYEQYF
TRBJ1-1,-,14,TRBV18,-,TGTGCCAGCTCCCCACTTGATCAGGGGACTGAAGCTTTCTTT,CASSPLDQGTEAFF
TRBJ2-7,-,11,TRBV12-3/TRBV12-4,-,TGTGCCAGCAGTAGCGGCTACGAGCAGTACTTC,CASSSGYEQYF
TRBJ1-1,-,14,TRBV28,TRBD1,TGTGCCAGCAGTTTACCCGGACAGGGGGCTGAAGCTTTCTTT,CASSLPGQGAEAFF
TRBJ2-1,once,15,TRBV5-4,TRBD1,TGTGCCAGCAGCTTGTTCAGGACAGGGGACGATGAGCAGTTCTTC,CASSLFRTGDDEQFF
TRBJ1-2,-,15,TRBV19,TRBD1,TGTGCCACTAAAAGGTCCGGACAGGGCACCTATGGCTACACCTTC,CATKRSGQGTYGYTF
TRBJ1-5,-,12,TRBV30,-,TGTGCCTGGACCAGGGACAATCAGCCCCAGCATTTT,CAWTRDNQPQHF
TRBJ2-3,-,13,TRBV27,TRBD2,TGTGCCAGCCAGACTAGCGGTAGAGGTACGCAGTATTTT,CASQTSGRGTQYF
TRBJ1-5,few,13,TRBV24-1,-,TGTGCCACCAGCACAGGTTCCAATCAGCCCCAGCATTTT,CATSTGSNQPQHF
TRBJ2-1,-,16,TRBV28,TRBD2,TGTGCCAGCAGTTTTATTGGCGGGAGAAACTACAATGAGCAGTTCTTC,CASSFIGGRNYNEQFF
TRBJ1-4,-,17,TRBV2,-,TGTGCCAGCAGTAGGGGGTTAATCAGCCCTCAGAATGAAAAACTGTTTTTT,CASSRGLISPQNEKLFF
TRBJ1-1,-,16,TRBV7-3,-,TGTGCCAGCAGCCCCAACCCCGGGATTCTGAACACTGAAGCTTTCTTT,CASSPNPGILNTEAFF
TRBJ1-6,few,15,TRBV3-1/TRBV3-2,TRBD1,TGTGCCAGCAGCCGGGGGACAGGGCTAAATTCACCCCTCCACTTT,CASSRGTGLNSPLHF
TRBJ2-7,-,14,TRBV5-1,TRBD2,TGCGCCAGCAGCTTGGTTAGCGGGGGCTACGAGCAGTACTTC,CASSLVSGGYEQYF
TRBJ1-4,-,15,TRBV5-6,-,TGTGCCAGCAGCTTGGCCGGGCGGGTACGGGAAAAACTGTTTTTT,CASSLAGRVREKLFF
TRBJ2-5,-,15,TRBV6-1,TRBD2,TGTGCCAGCAGTGTAGCGGGAGGCCACCAAGAGACCCAGTACTTC,CASSVAGGHQETQYF
TRBJ2-7,-,15,TRBV5-1,TRBD2,TGCGCCAGCAGCTCCGGGACTAGCGGAATCTACGAGCAGTACTTC,CASSSGTSGIYEQYF
TRBJ2-2,-,15,TRBV27,-,TGTGCCAGCAGTTTTGGCAGGGGAGGCACCGGGGAGCTGTTTTTT,CASSFGRGGTGELFF
TRBJ2-2,-,16,TRBV28,-,TGTGCCAGCAGTTTACAAGGCACTTCGAACACCGGGGAGCTGTTTTTT,CASSLQGTSNTGELFF
TRBJ2-3,-,16,TRBV27,-,TGTGCCAGCAGCCCGTTCGGGGGGCGCCCCACAGATACGCAGTATTTT,CASSPFGGRPTDTQYF
TRBJ1-4,-,14,TRBV28,-,TGTGCCAGCAGTTTCCAGGCCAGTGAGGAAAAACTGTTTTTT,CASSFQASEEKLFF
TRBJ1-1,-,12,TRBV3-1/TRBV3-2,-,TGTGCCAGCAGCCAAGGGGAGGCTGAAGCTTTCTTT,CASSQGEAEAFF
TRBJ2-1,-,12,TRBV4-1,-,TGCGCCAGCAGCCAAGCAGGGTTTGAGCAGTTCTTC,CASSQAGFEQFF
TRBJ1-2,-,16,TRBV19,TRBD1,TGTGCCAGTAGTTCCCCCCGGACAGGGGGGTACCATGGCTACACCTTC,CASSSPRTGGYHGYTF
TRBJ2-1,-,16,TRBV5-1,TRBD1,TGCGCCAGCAGCTATGGAGCACAGGGGGATTACAATGAGCAGTTCTTC,CASSYGAQGDYNEQFF
TRBJ2-2,-,16,TRBV24-1,-,TGTGCCACCAGTGATTTAGGGGCAGCGAACACCGGGGAGCTGTTTTTT,CATSDLGAANTGELFF
TRBJ1-2,-,13,TRBV18,-,TGTGCCAGCTCACCAGGACAGTTCTATGGCTACACCTTC,CASSPGQFYGYTF
TRBJ1-2,-,14,TRBV29-1,-,TGCAGCGTTTTCGAGACTGCAGCACCCTATGGCTACACCTTC,CSVFETAAPYGYTF
TRBJ1-5,few,13,TRBV28,-,TGTGCCAGCAGTTTGATTAGCAATCAGCCCCAGCATTTT,CASSLISNQPQHF
TRBJ1-6,-,13,TRBV14,-,TGTGCCAGCAGCATCGGACTGGTCTCACCCCTCCACTTT,CASSIGLVSPLHF
TRBJ2-6,-,13,TRBV12-3/TRBV12-4,-,TGTGCCAGCAGTTTTGGTGGGGCCAACGTCCTGACTTTC,CASSFGGANVLTF
TRBJ1-3,-,15,TRBV28,-,TGTGCCAGCAGTCTCCCCACGAGCTCTGGAAACACCATATATTTT,CASSLPTSSGNTIYF
TRBJ1-4,-,14,TRBV10-3,-,TGTGCCATCAGTGACGGTGGGGGGAATGAAAAACTGTTTTTT,CAISDGGGNEKLFF
TRBJ2-3,-,13,TRBV29-1,TRBD2,TGCAGCGTCACTAGCGGGAGCACAGATACGCAGTATTTT,CSVTSGSTDTQYF
TRBJ1-6,once,15,TRBV6-5,-,TGTGCCAGCAGTTACAACGAGGAGGTATGGTCACCCCTCCACTTT,CASSYNEEVWSPLHF
TRBJ2-1,-,13,TRBV5-4,TRBD2,TGTGCCAGCAGGACTAGCGGTTACAATGAGCAGTTCTTC,CASRTSGYNEQFF
TRBJ2-1,-,14,TRBV6-5,TRBD1,TGTGCCAGCAGAAAAAGACAGGGCCTGAATGAGCAGTTCTTC,CASRKRQGLNEQFF
TRBJ2-2,-,15,TRBV2,-,TGTGCCAGCAGACCGGGAGACCAGGGCACCGGGGAGCTGTTTTTT,CASRPGDQGTGELFF
TRBJ1-2,-,13,TRBV28,TRBD1,TGTGCCAGCACCCATGACAGGGTTAATGGCTACACCTTC,CASTHDRVNGYTF
TRBJ1-1,-,13,TRBV2,-,TGTGCCAGCAAGGCAGACGGGAACACTGAAGCTTTCTTT,CASKADGNTEAFF
TRBJ1-2,-,14,TRBV28,-,TGTGCCAGCAGTCTCACAGGGCTACTCTATGGCTACATCTTC,CASSLTGLLYGYIF
TRBJ2-7,-,14,TRBV5-1,-,TGCGCCAGCAGCTTGGCCTGGGGAGCCTACGAGCAGTACTTC,CASSLAWGAYEQYF
TRBJ1-1,-,15,TRBV9,TRBD1,TGTGCCAGCAGCCCACAGGGGGCTGTGAACACTGAAGCTTTCTTT,CASSPQGAVNTEAFF
TRBJ1-4,-,14,TRBV6-5,-,TGTGCCAGCAGTTACTTTGGGGCATCTGAAAAACTGTTTTTT,CASSYFGASEKLFF
TRBJ2-1,-,15,TRBV5-1,-,TGCGCCAGCAGCTCTCAGGGATACTCCTACAATGAGCAGTTCTTC,CASSSQGYSYNEQFF